This passage covers 17 T cell receptor beta chains from one sample sequenced in a study of long-term antiretroviral therapy in people with HIV (dated by TCRdb to about 2022). The immunoSEQ hsTCRB v3.0 assay was used at survey level resolution to sequence the TRB variable region. Entries here come from immuneACCESS through TCRdb and include only in-frame sequences with V and J called. Some clones fail to appear in such tables; in the studies checked, an unresolved V gene covers under half of the shortfall, and the cause of the remainder is unknown. For this sample there are about 38,000 clones; roughly 80% appear just once. The ten largest clones add up to 5.2% of the sample. Source: unsorted PBMCs, taken 1.5 years after starting antiretroviral therapy. These receptors all come from a man in his late teens or twenties with HIV.

This chain connects TRBV7-8 to TRBJ2-7; D possibly matches TRBD1 or TRBD2 (5 bases each). This CDR3 is 14 amino acids long. V shed 3 bases and J shed 2 bases, with 11 bases lying between them. Germline V gene sequence: CDR1 SGHVS, CDR2 FQNEAQ. The CDR3 DNA follows: TGTGCCAGCAGCTTCCGGGGCACTACCTACGAGCAGTACTTC. It specifies CASSFRGTTYEQYF.

CDR3: CASSPLPTALNYGYTF. The DNA for the CDR3 is TGTGCCAGCAGTCCTCTTCCGACAGCTCTTAACTATGGCTACACCTTC. V gene TRBV28 combines with J gene TRBJ1-2; a weak D match, TRBD1 (5 bases). CDR1 MDHEN and CDR2 SYDVKM come from the germline V gene. This CDR3 region has 16 residues. The V end lost 5 bases, the J end lost 1 base, and 17 bases lay between the germline ends.

This clone is labeled as medium-sized. The rearrangement links TRBV6-4 to TRBJ2-6, with D unclear. This CDR3 has 15 amino acids. Deletions cut 3 bases from V and 0 bases from J, with 6 bases between. Germline assignment: CDR1 MRHNA and CDR2 SNTAGT. The CDR3 DNA follows: TGTGCCAGCAGTGAGAGGCTCTCTGGGGCCAACGTCCTGACTTTC. This gives the protein CASSERLSGANVLTF.

The chain couples TRBV5-4 to TRBJ2-7, with D tentatively TRBD2 (7 bases). Germline CDR1 reads SGHNT; CDR2 reads YYREEE (reference sequence). The CDR3 covers 15 residues. V lost 4 bases and J lost 4, with 18 bases in between. CDR3 DNA: TGTGCCAGCAGCCCGCAAGGGGGGGGAGCTTACGAGCAGTACTTC. Amino acid sequence: CASSPQGGGAYEQYF.

This clone was observed a few times. The chain couples TRBV6-6 to TRBJ2-1, with D unresolved. Germline V CDR1 and CDR2: MNHNY, SVGAGI (reference sequence). This CDR3 is built from 13 residues. The V gene lost 4 bases and the J gene lost 5 bases, with 9 bases spanning the gap. CDR3 in DNA: TGTGCCAGCAGTTCCGGACCTGACAATGAGCAGTTCTTC. Translated: CASSSGPDNEQFF.

Notes on this clone: Different DNA sequences within this sample yield the same CDR3. This chain links TRBV4-3 with TRBJ2-1, with D uncertain. Germline CDR1 reads LGHNA; CDR2 reads YSLEER. The length of the CDR3 is 13 residues. Trimming left V 3 bases short and J 5 bases short, with 8 bases between. The DNA for the CDR3 is TGCGCCAGCAGCCAGGCCGGAGACAATGAGCAGTTCTTC. It specifies CASSQAGDNEQFF.

The chain links TRBV28 to TRBJ1-5; no firm D call. The germline V gene has CDR1 MDHEN and CDR2 SYDVKM. Trimming left V 6 bases short and J 6 bases short, with 18 bases between. The CDR3 loop spans 15 amino acids. CDR3 in amino acids: CASSPYSIRVQPQHF. The DNA for the CDR3 is TGTGCCAGCAGCCCTTACAGTATTCGCGTTCAGCCCCAGCATTTT.

CDR3: CASTRTSGSSAGTQYF. In DNA, the CDR3 is TGTGCCAGCACCAGGACTAGCGGGAGCTCGGCGGGTACGCAGTATTTT. This chain links TRBV7-2 with TRBJ2-3, with 13 nucleotides matching TRBD2. This CDR3 has 16 amino acids. V lost 7 bases and J lost 8; bases outside the gene matches: 12. Germline V gene sequence: CDR1 SGHTA, CDR2 FQGNSA.

This clone was recorded only once. The CDR3, as DNA: TGTGCCAGCAGCTCATCCCAGCTCCCACGCACAGATACGCAGTATTTT. Protein: CASSSSQLPRTDTQYF. The V gene is TRBV5-6, the J gene TRBJ2-3; D gene uncertain. The CDR3 is 16 amino acids. Deletions cut 3 bases from V and 1 base from J, with 15 bases between. CDR1 is SGHDT and CDR2 is YYEEEE in the germline V gene.

The chain couples TRBV6-5 to TRBJ2-1; TRBD2 matches at 7 bases. V lost 6 bases, J lost 0 bases, and 5 bases stayed unmatched. Germline V CDR1 and CDR2: MNHEY, SVGAGI. The CDR3 spans 15 residues. The CDR3 DNA follows: TGTGCCAGCAGCCCGGGAGGTGCCTCCTACAATGAGCAGTTCTTC. It translates to CASSPGGASYNEQFF.

The genes are TRBV27 and TRBJ2-3; 7 bases match TRBD2. The germline V gene has CDR1 MNHEY and CDR2 SMNVEV (reference sequence). V lost 5 bases and J lost 5; bases outside the gene matches: 7. CDR3 length equals 14 residues. DNA of the CDR3: TGTGCCAGCAGTCTCCGCCTAGCGGTAGATACGCAGTATTTT. Translating it yields CASSLRLAVDTQYF.

The rearrangement joins TRBV11-2 to TRBJ2-7, with D unclear. Germline loops: CDR1 SGHAT, CDR2 FQNNGV. This CDR3 region has 13 residues. V was shortened by 2 bases and J by 4 bases, with 9 bases between the two germline ends. Written as DNA, the CDR3 is TGTGCCAGCAGCTTAAATGATCTTTACGAGCAGTACTTC. Translation gives CASSLNDLYEQYF.

The V and J genes are TRBV28 and TRBJ2-7, with D possibly being TRBD1 (6 bases). V lost 8 bases and J lost 3, with 14 bases in between. The CDR3 contains 13 residues. CDR1 is MDHEN and CDR2 is SYDVKM in the germline V gene. The CDR3 DNA sequence: TGTGCCAGCTCCAGACTCAGGGGCTACGAGCAGTACTTC. The encoded protein is CASSRLRGYEQYF.

The chain is built from TRBV30 and TRBJ1-1; possible D gene TRBD1, 6 bases. V gave up 0 bases and J gave up 4 bases, with 12 bases separating them. The CDR3 spans 14 residues. Germline V gives CDR1 GTSNPN, CDR2 SVGIG (reference sequence). The CDR3 nucleotides are TGTGCCTGGAGTGTACAGGGCCCCAGCACTGAAGCTTTCTTT. Protein product: CAWSVQGPSTEAFF.

The chain is built from TRBV10-2 and TRBJ2-7; 13 bases match TRBD2. Germline CDR1 WSHSY, CDR2 SAAADI. The CDR3 covers 15 residues. The V gene end was trimmed by 11 bases and the J gene end by 5 bases; junction bases not matched to a gene: 12. The CDR3 DNA follows: TGCGCCGCCCGACTAGCGGGAGGAGTAGTCAACGAGCAGTACTTC. This translates into CAARLAGGVVNEQYF.

The V call is TRBV7-2, the J call TRBJ2-7, with D uncertain. V lost 2 bases and J lost 3, with 8 bases in between. CDR1 is SGHTA and CDR2 is FQGNSA in the germline V gene. This CDR3 has 13 residues. The CDR3 loop is CASSLRANYEQYF. In DNA form, the CDR3 reads TGTGCCAGCAGCTTAAGGGCCAACTACGAGCAGTACTTC. Combining the CDR3 with reference TRBV7-2 and TRBJ2-7 gives the whole variable domain GAGVSQSPSNKVTEKGKDVELRCDPISGHTALYWYRQSLGQGLEFLIYFQGNSAPDKSGLPSDRFSAERTGGSVSTLTIQRTQQEDSAVYLCASSLRANYEQYFGPGTRLTVT.

The V gene is TRBV28, the J gene TRBJ2-7; D is perhaps TRBD1 (5 bases). There are 14 residues in the CDR3. The germline V gene encodes CDR1 MDHEN and CDR2 SYDVKM. V dropped 7 bases and J dropped 4 bases, with 17 bases sitting between them. The CDR3, as DNA: TGTGCCAGCACTCCCCGACCAGGGTTGTACGAGCAGTACTTC. Amino acids: CASTPRPGLYEQYF.